This T cell receptor (beta chain) was identified during a study of blood T cells in healthy people across ages. This CDR3 contains 13 residues. Germline CDR1 is MNHEY and CDR2 is SVGAGI. Trimming removed 2 bases from V and 4 bases from J, with 8 bases in between. Together with a sample-barcoded 5' primer, a J-beta primer mix was included in a second PCR lasting about 7 to 11 cycles. MiXCR was run by TCRdb on the 5' RACE reads, yielding one entry per CDR3 protein. The table has 1.2 million to 1.5 million distinct CDR3 sequences, roughly 60% seen once. The sample comprised blood. The V and J genes are TRBV6-5 and TRBJ1-2; D is unclear. This TCR came from a young man in good health. The CDR3 DNA reads TGTGCCAGCAGTTACATGGGGAGCTATGGCTACACCTTC. Translating it yields CASSYMGSYGYTF.